This TCR beta chain came from a study of cytomegalovirus exposure and HLA in healthy donors. General observations from the study: What TCR beta sequences reportedly achieved was accurate prediction of HLA-A and HLA-B alleles in most subjects. The productive fraction for most TCR beta V segments was about 87% or about 30% in an earlier analysis. Associated with cytomegalovirus, according to the listing, were fewer than 200 TCR beta chains. For most TCR sequences rarity was the rule, although some public TCRs occurred in many donors.

The study ran its PCR with 60 Vbeta and 13 Jbeta primers. The repertoire was sequenced with immunoSEQ multiplex PCR; TCRdb's copy has only in-frame clones and lacks some. This sample has approximately 110,000 clones, with around 62% found just once. Comments on this clone: Its antigen is not identified.

This CDR3 region has 17 residues. Germline lookup yields CDR1 SGHRS and CDR2 YFSETQ. The V and J ends lost 4 bases and 0 bases, in that order; junction bases with no gene match: 12. The material sequenced was PBMCs. This sequence originates from a young man in good health and CMV-seropositive. The rearrangement links TRBV5-1 to TRBJ1-1; 7 bases line up with TRBD1. CDR3 sequence: CASSISPGGLMNTEAFF. The CDR3 nucleotides are TGCGCCAGCAGCATCTCGCCAGGGGGACTCATGAACACTGAAGCTTTCTTT.